This TCR beta chain was captured by sequencing in a study of cytomegalovirus exposure and HLA in healthy donors. Broader study findings: Through in vitro validation, a few CMV-associated chains were shown to be specific for CMV antigens. Because they were indistinguishable, some V segments, including TRBV6-2 and TRBV6-3, were excluded. Among TCR sequences, most were rare, though some public TCRs appeared in many donors. Later on, an analysis found that several of the most significant clusters appeared to be linked to common viral pathogens, which included parvovirus B19.

Primers for the PCR totalled 60 Vbeta and 13 Jbeta. The data were produced by immunoSEQ multiplex PCR, yet TCRdb's version contains in-frame clones alone and is incomplete. Of some 200,000 clones listed, roughly an eighth are singletons. This clone was counted only a few times. Its cognate antigen is unknown. J gave up 10 bases and V 2 bases, and 10 bases lay outside the gene matches. Germline V CDR1 and CDR2: SGDLS, YYNGEE. The CDR3 is 15 amino acids. The V and J genes are TRBV9 and TRBJ1-1; 11 bases are a match to TRBD1. Sequenced input: PBMCs. This clonotype originated in a middle-aged man in good health and CMV-seropositive. The CDR3 region has the DNA TGTGCCAGCAGCGTGGCCGGGACAGGGGGTTCCCGAGCTTTCTTT. Translated, it gives CASSVAGTGGSRAFF.